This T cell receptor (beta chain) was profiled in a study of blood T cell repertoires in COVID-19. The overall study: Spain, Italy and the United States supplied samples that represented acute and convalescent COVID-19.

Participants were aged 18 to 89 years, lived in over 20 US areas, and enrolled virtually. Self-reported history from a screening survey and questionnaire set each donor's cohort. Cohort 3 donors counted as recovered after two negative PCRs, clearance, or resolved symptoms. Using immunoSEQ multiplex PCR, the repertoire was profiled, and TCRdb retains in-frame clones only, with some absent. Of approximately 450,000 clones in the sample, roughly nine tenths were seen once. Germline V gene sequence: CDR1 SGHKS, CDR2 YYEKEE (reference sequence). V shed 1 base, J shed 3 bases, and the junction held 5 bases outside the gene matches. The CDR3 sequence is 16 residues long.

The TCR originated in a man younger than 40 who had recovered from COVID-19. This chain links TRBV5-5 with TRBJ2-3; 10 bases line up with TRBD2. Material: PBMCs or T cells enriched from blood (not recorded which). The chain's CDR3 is CASSLLAGVVTDTQYF. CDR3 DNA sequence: TGTGCCAGCAGCTTGCTAGCGGGAGTTGTGACAGATACGCAGTATTTT.